This TCR beta chain was observed in a study of blood T cell repertoires in COVID-19. The CDR3 spans 12 residues. Deletions cut 3 bases from V and 11 bases from J, with 13 bases between. Germline loops: CDR1 SEHNR, CDR2 FQNEAQ (reference sequence). In assigning cohorts, the study relied on participant-reported clinical history. Recovered status applied to Cohort 3 donors who had two consecutive negative PCRs. It also applied to those with clearance or with symptom resolution. Sequencing used immunoSEQ multiplex PCR; TCRdb keeps in-frame clones, though not all of them. The sample contains about 300,000 clones, more than 80% of which appear only once.

The clonotype comes from a woman in her 30s who had recovered from COVID-19. The sequencing sample was made of PBMCs or T cells enriched from blood (not recorded which). This sequence joins TRBV7-9 and TRBJ1-1; D unresolved. CDR3 sequence reads: CASSLGVGVAFF. For the CDR3, the DNA is TGTGCCAGCAGCTTGGGAGTTGGGGTTGCTTTCTTT.